This T cell receptor beta chain was identified during a study of shared clonotypes between healthy human individuals. Study in general: There were three CD4 naive, three CD4 memory, two CD8 naive and one CD8 memory plates per donor.

The V and J ends lost 6 bases and 2 bases respectively, with 13 bases between them. Per the germline V gene, CDR1 is MNHEY and CDR2 is SVGAGI. This CDR3 has 15 amino acids. In its sample, this clone was seen once. Samples underwent the assay at deep level. The authors' processing: ImmunoSEQ gave junction-only sequences without quality scores, so filtering differed. Sequenced by immunoSEQ multiplex PCR; TCRdb stores in-frame clones only, minus some. V and J calls plus clone size are reproduced from that table; the DNA served to infer D and trimming. The sample contains about 960,000 clones, more than 75% of which appear only once. The split of CD4+ cells yielded CD45RA+ naive and CD45RA-negative memory subsets.

This rearrangement joins TRBV6-5 to TRBJ1-4; maybe TRBD1 (5 bases). The material sequenced was memory CD4+ T cells sorted from blood. Stated subset: CD45RA-negative fraction. This clonotype was obtained from a man aged 18 to 35 in good health. The CDR3 is CASRPRGSTNEKLFF. CDR3 DNA sequence: TGTGCCAGCAGGCCAAGGGGTTCGACTAATGAAAAACTGTTTTTT.